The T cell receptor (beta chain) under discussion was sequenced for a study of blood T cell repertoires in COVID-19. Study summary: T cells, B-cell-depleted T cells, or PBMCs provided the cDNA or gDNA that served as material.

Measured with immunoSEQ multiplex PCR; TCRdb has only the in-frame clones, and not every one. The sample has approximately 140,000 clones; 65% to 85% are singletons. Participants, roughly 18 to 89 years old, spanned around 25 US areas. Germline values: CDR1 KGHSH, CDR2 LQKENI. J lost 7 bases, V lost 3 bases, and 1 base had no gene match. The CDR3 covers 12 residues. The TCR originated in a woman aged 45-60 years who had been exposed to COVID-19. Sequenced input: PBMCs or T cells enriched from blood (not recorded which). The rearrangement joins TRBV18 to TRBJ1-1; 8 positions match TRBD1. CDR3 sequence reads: CASSPTGVEAFF. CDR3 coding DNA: TGTGCCAGCTCACCGACAGGGGTTGAAGCTTTCTTT.